Shown below are 30 T cell receptor beta chains from a single sample sequenced in a study of blood T cell repertoires in COVID-19. The data were produced by immunoSEQ multiplex PCR, yet TCRdb's version contains in-frame clones alone and is incomplete. The sample yields 150,000 to 200,000 clones, around 83% seen once. Sequenced input: peripheral blood. The receptors here all came from a middle-aged woman with acute or convalescent COVID-19.

The chain carries TRBV28 and TRBJ1-2, with 7 bases aligning to TRBD1. With V trimmed by 10 bases and J by 4 bases, 9 bases remained unmatched. Germline V gene sequence: CDR1 MDHEN, CDR2 SYDVKM. The CDR3 has 13 residues. The CDR3 spells CATITGAGYGYTF. Written as DNA, the CDR3 is TGTGCCACGATCACAGGGGCTGGCTATGGCTACACCTTC.

This sequence joins TRBV5-1 and TRBJ2-7; 7 positions agree with TRBD1. From germline, CDR1 is SGHRS and CDR2 YFSETQ. V gave up 2 bases and J gave up 3 bases; unmatched junction bases: 8. The CDR3 sequence is 15 residues long. The CDR3 protein is CASSLRTGHYYEQYF. DNA of the CDR3: TGCGCCAGCAGCTTACGGACAGGCCATTACTACGAGCAGTACTTC.

This rearrangement joins TRBV4-1 to TRBJ2-7; D might be TRBD2 (7 bases). This CDR3 has 15 residues. Germline V gives CDR1 MGHRA, CDR2 YSYEKL. V was cut by 1 base and J by 3 bases, with 13 bases left in between. The CDR3 reads CASSQAAGADYEQYF. CDR3 nucleotides: TGCGCCAGCAGCCAAGCGGCGGGGGCGGACTACGAGCAGTACTTC.

V gene TRBV5-1 combines with J gene TRBJ2-1; 13 bases map to TRBD2. The length of the CDR3 is 19 residues. J was trimmed by 0 bases and V by 3 bases; bases with no gene match: 9. Germline CDR1 is SGHRS and CDR2 is YFSETQ. CDR3 sequence (DNA): TGCGCCAGCAGCTCCGGACTAGCGGGGGTCTCGAGCTCCTACAATGAGCAGTTCTTC. Its translation is CASSSGLAGVSSSYNEQFF.

This sequence joins TRBV19 and TRBJ2-1; weak D call: TRBD2 (5 bases). CDR3 size: 16 residues. Trimming removed 1 base from V and 9 bases from J, with 19 bases in between. Germline V gives CDR1 LNHDA, CDR2 SQIVND (reference sequence). CDR3 protein: CASSIVASVKSTEQFF. CDR3 in DNA: TGTGCCAGTAGTATAGTAGCGAGCGTCAAAAGTACTGAGCAGTTCTTC.

CDR3 loop: CASSLAQGEFYEQYF. The CDR3 DNA reads as TGTGCCAGCAGCTTGGCACAGGGTGAGTTCTACGAGCAGTACTTC. This chain connects TRBV5-4 to TRBJ2-7, with D possibly being TRBD1 (6 bases). Germline V CDR1 and CDR2: SGHNT, YYREEE (reference sequence). Trimming left V 0 bases short and J 3 bases short, with 13 bases between. The CDR3 extends over 15 amino acids.

The CDR3 protein is CASSQWGIGGGPETQYF. CDR3 DNA sequence: TGCGCCAGCAGCCAATGGGGGATCGGGGGGGGCCCAGAGACCCAGTACTTC. The V call is TRBV4-1, the J call TRBJ2-5; TRBD2 matches 8 bases. The CDR3 length is 17 residues. Looked up from germline, CDR1 is MGHRA and CDR2 is YSYEKL. The V gene end was trimmed by 2 bases and the J gene end by 4 bases; junction bases not matched to a gene: 12.

V is TRBV5-1 and J is TRBJ1-5; D gene unclear. CDR3 length: 15 residues. Germline CDR1 reads SGHRS; CDR2 reads YFSETQ. Trimming took off 0 bases at V and 1 base at J, with 8 bases between the two ends. The CDR3 DNA follows: TGCGCCAGCAGCTTGGGCGTATTGAGCAATCAGCCCCAGCATTTT. It is translated as CASSLGVLSNQPQHF.

The V and J genes are TRBV29-1 and TRBJ2-1; D is possibly TRBD1 (5 bases). Deletions cut 4 bases from V and 9 bases from J, with 7 bases between. Germline V gene lookup returns CDR1 SQVTM and CDR2 ANQGSEA. This CDR3 is 10 amino acids long. The CDR3 DNA is TGCAGCGTTGTTGACAGTGAGCAGTTCTTC. Translating it yields CSVVDSEQFF.

The chain joins TRBV7-2 to TRBJ2-5; D is ambiguous. CDR3 length equals 13 residues. Deletions cut 1 base from V and 4 bases from J, with 7 bases between. Per the germline V gene, CDR1 is SGHTA and CDR2 is FQGNSA. CDR3 in DNA: TGTGCCAGCAGCTTAGAACTAAGAGAGACCCAGTACTTC. It codes for CASSLELRETQYF.

The CDR3 region is CATGPGHFNSPLHF. The DNA of the CDR3 is TGTGCCACGGGGCCGGGACACTTCAATTCACCCCTCCACTTT. The gene calls are TRBV15 and TRBJ1-6, with D possibly matching TRBD1 (6 bases). V lost 9 bases to trimming and J lost 7 bases, with 16 bases between them. The CDR3 is 14 residues long. The V gene's germline CDR1 is LNHNV and CDR2 YYDKDF (reference sequence).

This chain uses TRBV2 with TRBJ1-5; tentative D call: TRBD1 (5 bases). The CDR3 sequence is 14 residues long. V was pared by 2 bases and J by 5 bases, with 10 bases between. Per the germline V gene, CDR1 is SNHLY and CDR2 is FYNNEI. CDR3 sequence: CASSEWRGDQPQHF. CDR3 sequence (DNA): TGTGCCAGCAGTGAATGGCGGGGGGATCAGCCCCAGCATTTT. Using reference TRBV2 and TRBJ1-5 for the parts outside the CDR3, the full variable domain is EPEVTQTPSHQVTQMGQEVILRCVPISNHLYFYWYRQILGQKVEFLVSFYNNEISEKSEIFDDQFSVERPDGSNFTLKIRSTKLEDSAMYFCASSEWRGDQPQHFGDGTRLSIL.

The rearrangement joins TRBV11-1 to TRBJ2-7, with 7 bases matching TRBD1. CDR3 length: 16 amino acids. The germline V gene has CDR1 SGHAT and CDR2 FQDESV (reference sequence). V was clipped by 5 bases and J by 0 bases; unmatched bases: 10. CDR3 protein: CASSPWTGTDSYEQYF. CDR3 DNA sequence: TGTGCCAGCAGCCCCTGGACCGGGACAGACTCCTACGAGCAGTACTTC.

The V call is TRBV27, the J call TRBJ2-7; TRBD1 might be the D (5 bases). Trimming removed 2 bases at V and 2 bases at J, with 10 bases between. Per the germline V gene, CDR1 is MNHEY and CDR2 is SMNVEV (reference sequence). CDR3 size: 14 residues. As DNA, the CDR3 is TGTGCCAGCAGTTTAATGACAGAGGCCTACGAGCAGTACTTC. Protein: CASSLMTEAYEQYF.

The chain links TRBV5-1 to TRBJ1-1; no clear D. V lost 0 bases and J lost 5, with 14 bases in between. CDR1 is SGHRS and CDR2 is YFSETQ in the germline V gene. The CDR3 covers 15 residues. CDR3 sequence reads: CASSLAAGRRTEAFF. CDR3 nucleotide sequence: TGCGCCAGCAGCTTGGCCGCGGGGAGGCGGACTGAAGCTTTCTTT.

Note on this clone: An end of the junction does not agree with germline; a read error may underlie this. The chain combines TRBV5-3 with TRBJ2-7; TRBD1 matches at 8 bases. Being an ORF, TRBV5-3 has a function that is uncertain. The CDR3 totals 14 residues. CDR3 residues: CARSLGQDPYEQYF. In DNA, the CDR3 is TGTGCCAGAAGTTTGGGACAGGATCCCTACGAGCAGTACTTC.

V is TRBV19 and J is TRBJ2-2; possibly TRBD2 for D (5 bases). CDR3 size: 14 residues. The germline gives CDR1 LNHDA, CDR2 SQIVND (reference sequence). V lost 6 bases to trimming and J lost 0 bases, with 8 bases between them. The CDR3 sequence: CASRGAANTGELFF. CDR3 bases: TGTGCCAGTAGGGGAGCCGCGAACACCGGGGAGCTGTTTTTT. Combining the CDR3 with reference TRBV19 and TRBJ2-2 gives the whole variable domain DGGITQSPKYLFRKEGQNVTLSCEQNLNHDAMYWYRQDPGQGLRLIYYSQIVNDFQKGDIAEGYSVSREKKESFPLTVTSAQKNPTAFYLCASRGAANTGELFFGEGSRLTVL.

This chain joins TRBV12-2 and TRBJ1-5. TRBV12-2 counts as a pseudogene. CDR3 length: 15 amino acids. For the CDR3, the DNA is TGTGCAAGTCGCTTATTTTTATATAGCAATCAGCCCCAGCATTTT. Protein: CASRLFLYSNQPQHF.

The chain employs TRBV27 and TRBJ1-3, with a tentative D call TRBD1 (5 bases). The CDR3 totals 15 residues. The germline V gene encodes CDR1 MNHEY and CDR2 SMNVEV (reference sequence). Trimming cost V 2 bases and J 2 bases, with 10 bases left between them. The CDR3 region is CASSLKGHPGNTIYF. Here the CDR3 DNA reads TGTGCCAGCAGTTTAAAAGGACACCCTGGAAACACCATATATTTT.

The CDR3 DNA reads TGTGCCAGCAGCTTCGGACAGGGGGTATCAGATACGCAGTATTTT. Residues: CASSFGQGVSDTQYF. The chain is built from TRBV5-6 and TRBJ2-3; 10 nucleotides align to TRBD1. Germline V lookup: CDR1 SGHDT, CDR2 YYEEEE. The CDR3 has 15 amino acids. V dropped 2 bases and J dropped 4; count of bases not matched to a gene: 4.

This clone has just one count. The genes are TRBV19 and TRBJ2-3; no firm D call. Germline V lookup: CDR1 LNHDA, CDR2 SQIVND (reference sequence). The CDR3 totals 15 residues. Between the trimmed V and J ends, which lost 0 bases and 0 bases, there was a span of 7 bases. The CDR3 region has the DNA TGTGCCAGTAGTATAGATTCGACTAGCACAGATACGCAGTATTTT. Protein: CASSIDSTSTDTQYF.

J is TRBJ2-2 and V is TRBV15; a weak D match, TRBD2 (5 bases). The CDR3 length is 18 residues. Germline V CDR1 and CDR2: LNHNV, YYDKDF (reference sequence). V lost 0 bases, J lost 7 bases, and 21 bases lay in between. The CDR3 coding sequence is TGTGCCACCAGCAGAGAGAACCGGGGATCACTTTTCAGCGGGGAGCTGTTTTTT. Protein product: CATSRENRGSLFSGELFF.

The chain recombines TRBV3-1 (or the pseudogene TRBV3-2) with TRBJ2-7; TRBD2 is a possible D gene (5 bases). CDR1 and CDR2 from the germline V gene are LGHDT and YNNKEL (reference sequence). Trimming took 5 bases from V and 1 from J, leaving 12 bases between them. CDR3 length: 14 amino acids. The CDR3 bases are TGTGCCAGCAGCGGCGGGCCCCCGTCCTACGAGCAGTACTTC. Its translation: CASSGGPPSYEQYF.

In regard to this clone: Germline and junction disagree at one end, which may indicate a read error. This chain connects TRBV11-2 to TRBJ1-2, with 9 bases that match TRBD1. The CDR3 is 12 residues long. Germline V gene lookup returns CDR1 SGHAT and CDR2 FQNNGV. The CDR3 DNA reads as TGTGCCAGCAGCTTAGGCACCCGGGACAGGGCCTTC. Its translation is CASSLGTRDRAF.

The V and J genes are TRBV27 and TRBJ1-6, with 9 bases identical to TRBD1. Germline lookup yields CDR1 MNHEY and CDR2 SMNVEV (reference sequence). The V and J ends lost 5 bases and 7 bases, in that order; junction bases with no gene match: 6. CDR3 size: 15 residues. In DNA form, the CDR3 reads TGTGCCAGCAGTCCGGGACAGGGATCCAATTCACCCCTCCACTTT. Translation gives CASSPGQGSNSPLHF.

The chain has TRBV11-2 and TRBJ2-1, with D possibly being TRBD2 (5 bases). CDR3 length: 13 amino acids. Germline V gives CDR1 SGHAT, CDR2 FQNNGV. V was trimmed by 3 bases and J by 8 bases, leaving 11 bases between them. The chain's CDR3 is CASSLVLAHEQFF. The CDR3 coding sequence is TGTGCCAGCAGCTTGGTCCTAGCACATGAGCAGTTCTTC.

In this sample, this clone turned up many times. V and J are TRBV19 and TRBJ1-1; a weak D match, TRBD1 (5 bases). This CDR3 comprises 14 residues. Germline values: CDR1 LNHDA, CDR2 SQIVND (reference sequence). Trimming pared 3 bases from V and 0 bases from J, leaving 8 bases between. CDR3 loop: CASSMGGLNTEAFF. CDR3 DNA: TGTGCCAGTAGTATGGGGGGTTTGAACACTGAAGCTTTCTTT.

The chain recombines TRBV6-5 with TRBJ2-7; 10 nucleotides agree with TRBD2. There are 14 residues in the CDR3. Unmatched junction bases numbered 9, after V lost 8 bases and J lost 5 bases. CDR1 and CDR2 (germline): MNHEY, SVGAGI. Written as DNA, the CDR3 is TGTGCCAGCCGTCTTGAGCGGGAGGGCCACGAGCAGTACTTC. It yields the protein CASRLEREGHEQYF.

This clone appeared once. The CDR3 reads CAWSGESALNQPQHF. The CDR3 coding sequence is TGTGCCTGGAGTGGGGAGTCAGCCTTAAATCAGCCCCAGCATTTT. This rearrangement joins TRBV30 to TRBJ1-5, with no clear D. Trimming pared 1 base from V and 4 bases from J, leaving 14 bases between. This CDR3 is built from 15 residues. The germline gives CDR1 GTSNPN, CDR2 SVGIG (reference sequence). The whole variable domain, filled in from reference TRBV30 and TRBJ1-5, reads SQTIHQWPATLVQPVGSPLSLECTVEGTSNPNLYWYRQAAGRGLQLLFYSVGIGQISSEVPQNLSASRPQDRQFILSSKKLLLSDSGFYLCAWSGESALNQPQHFGDGTRLSIL.

This chain uses TRBV7-9 with TRBJ2-1, with D perhaps matching TRBD2 (5 bases). The V end was cut by 1 base, the J end by 0 bases, with 19 bases between. The CDR3 contains 19 residues. Germline V CDR1 and CDR2: SEHNR, FQNEAQ (reference sequence). CDR3 sequence (DNA): TGTGCCAGCAGCTTAGAAGTTGGGTTCGCGGGCCCCTCCTACAATGAGCAGTTCTTC. This sequence encodes CASSLEVGFAGPSYNEQFF.